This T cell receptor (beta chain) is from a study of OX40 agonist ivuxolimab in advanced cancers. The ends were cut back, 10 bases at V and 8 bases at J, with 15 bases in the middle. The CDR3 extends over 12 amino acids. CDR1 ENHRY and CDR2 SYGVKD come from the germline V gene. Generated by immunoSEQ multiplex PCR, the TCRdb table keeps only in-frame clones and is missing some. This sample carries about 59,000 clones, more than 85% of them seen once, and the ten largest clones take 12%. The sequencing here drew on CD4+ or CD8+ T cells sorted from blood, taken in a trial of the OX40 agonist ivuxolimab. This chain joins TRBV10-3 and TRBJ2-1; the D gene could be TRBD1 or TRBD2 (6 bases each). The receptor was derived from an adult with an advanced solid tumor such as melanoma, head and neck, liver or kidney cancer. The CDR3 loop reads CATLGGSYEQFF. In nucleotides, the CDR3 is TGTGCCACTCTAGGGGGGTCTTATGAGCAGTTCTTC.